This T cell receptor (beta chain) was sequenced for a study of identical twins. Overall study findings and caveats: Cord blood beta clonotypes that were abundant carried fewer insertions, and memory repertoires showed no such trend.

CDR3 size: 15 residues. The germline V gene has CDR1 MNHNS and CDR2 SASEGT. V lost 5 bases and J lost 1; bases outside the gene matches: 3. After template switching added a universal primer site, the resulting cDNA carried unique molecular identifiers. TCRdb analysed the 5' RACE reads with MiXCR anew, one entry per CDR3 protein. Here the sample spans fewer than 350,000 distinct CDR3 sequences, around 8.8% being singletons. This clonotype was counted at least ten times. Its antigen is as yet unknown. These records were also assigned to another study, of yellow fever vaccine responses in identical twins.

Sample: memory (CD45RO+) T cells sorted from blood. The TCR comes from a woman between 18 and 30 years old in good health. The chain couples TRBV6-1 to TRBJ2-3; 10 nucleotides agree with TRBD2. The CDR3 DNA follows: TGTGCCAGCAGTAAAGGACTAGCGGGCACAGATACGCAGTATTTT. Residues: CASSKGLAGTDTQYF.